Below, 5 T cell receptor beta chains from the same sample are listed, as sequenced in a study of graft-versus-host responses after intestinal transplantation. Libraries were prepared by immunoSEQ multiplex PCR; TCRdb keeps only in-frame clonotypes and omits some of them. This sample has 29,000 or so clones, with more than 85% found just once. The sample here was PBMCs, taken 66 days after intestinal transplant. Every receptor here comes from a human patient who received an intestinal transplant, so some T cells may come from the graft donor.

The table lists this clone with a few counts. The chain employs TRBV6-1 and TRBJ1-1, with a possible D match to TRBD1 (5 bases). V was clipped by 1 base and J by 4 bases, with 10 bases between them. The germline V gene has CDR1 MNHNS and CDR2 SASEGT. CDR3 size: 14 residues. The CDR3 reads CASSEVGESTEAFF. CDR3 sequence (DNA): TGTGCCAGCAGTGAAGTGGGGGAAAGCACTGAAGCTTTCTTT.

This clone was seen just once. The chain carries TRBV27 and TRBJ2-3; TRBD2 might be the D (6 bases). The CDR3 loop spans 15 amino acids. Germline assignment: CDR1 MNHEY and CDR2 SMNVEV (reference sequence). V lost 5 bases and J lost 3, with 15 bases in between. The CDR3 DNA sequence: TGTGCCAGCAGTACCCGGGACTTAACTACAGATACGCAGTATTTT. It yields the protein CASSTRDLTTDTQYF.

The chain is built from TRBV7-7 and TRBJ2-5, with D possibly matching TRBD1 (6 bases). The CDR3 runs to 13 residues. V was cut by 2 bases and J by 5 bases, with 9 bases left in between. The germline V gene has CDR1 SSHAT and CDR2 FNYEAQ (reference sequence). The CDR3 is CASSLRGSETQYF. The CDR3 DNA is TGTGCCAGCAGCTTAAGGGGGTCGGAGACCCAGTACTTC.

The chain uses TRBV19 and TRBJ1-1; no firm D call. The V gene's germline CDR1 is LNHDA and CDR2 SQIVND (reference sequence). Between the trimmed V and J ends, which lost 2 bases and 7 bases, there was a span of 11 bases. This CDR3 contains 13 residues. CDR3 coding DNA: TGTGCCAGTAGTATATACGAAATCAGTGAAGCTTTCTTT. Translating gives CASSIYEISEAFF.

The V gene is TRBV27, the J gene TRBJ2-3; 9 bases map to TRBD1. The CDR3 spans 15 residues. Germline-derived CDR1 and CDR2 are MNHEY and SMNVEV (reference sequence). Germline trimming cut 7 bases from V and 3 bases from J; bases unmatched to any gene: 8. CDR3 sequence reads: CASTTSGQGTDTQYF. The CDR3 bases are TGTGCCAGCACCACGTCAGGACAGGGGACAGATACGCAGTATTTT.